Each of the 5 T cell receptor beta chains below was sequenced from the same sample in a study of shared T cell receptors in the human thymus. Assay: immunoSEQ multiplex PCR; the TCRdb copy retains only in-frame clones and omits some. The sample comprises hundreds of thousands of clones, more than 75% of which are singletons, and about 0.01% rests with the top ten. These data were also reused for a study on human thymus T cells.

Material: thymocytes. These receptors originate from a boy in the first two years of life with a congenital heart defect.

V and J are TRBV28 and TRBJ2-7, with TRBD1 as a possible D gene (6 bases). This CDR3 region has 15 residues. V lost 2 bases, J lost 2 bases, and 13 bases lay in between. The germline V gene encodes CDR1 MDHEN and CDR2 SYDVKM. CDR3 residues: CASSLRQGYPYEQYF. For the CDR3, the DNA is TGTGCCAGCAGTTTAAGGCAGGGGTACCCCTACGAGCAGTACTTC. The full variable domain, with the rest looked up from reference TRBV28 and TRBJ2-7, is DVKVTQSSRYLVKRTGEKVFLECVQDMDHENMFWYRQDPGLGLRLIYFSYDVKMKEKGDIPEGYSVSREKKERFSLILESASTNQTSMYLCASSLRQGYPYEQYFGPGTRLTVT.

The chain employs TRBV19 and TRBJ2-1; TRBD1 matches at 7 bases. Germline-derived CDR1 and CDR2 are LNHDA and SQIVND (reference sequence). This CDR3 contains 15 residues. V dropped 5 bases and J dropped 0; count of bases not matched to a gene: 4. The CDR3: CASSPGDSSYNEQFF. DNA of the CDR3: TGTGCCAGTAGTCCCGGGGACAGCTCCTACAATGAGCAGTTCTTC.

This clone was seen only once. The rearrangement uses TRBV27 and TRBJ2-5; 9 bases are a match to TRBD1. The J call may not be correct, given that the DNA end is closer to TRBJ2-7. There are 15 residues in the CDR3. Per the germline V gene, CDR1 is MNHEY and CDR2 is SMNVEV (reference sequence). The CDR3 nucleotides read TGTGCCAGCAGTTTCGGGACAGGGCCTCCCTACGAGCAGTACTTC. Encoded protein: CASSFGTGPPYEQYF.

The genes are TRBV7-9 and TRBJ2-2; tentative D call: TRBD1 (6 bases). Germline-derived CDR1 and CDR2 are SEHNR and FQNEAQ (reference sequence). V lost 5 bases to trimming and J lost 3 bases, with 10 bases between them. CDR3 size: 14 residues. Here the CDR3 DNA reads TGTGCCAGCAGCCGTGACAGGTACACCGGGGAGCTGTTTTTT. Amino acids: CASSRDRYTGELFF.

The chain employs TRBV4-2 and TRBJ2-2; 8 nucleotides line up with TRBD2. The V segment lost 4 bases and the J segment 1 base; nucleotides outside the gene matches: 11. This CDR3 region has 18 residues. Germline V CDR1 and CDR2: LGHNA, YNFKEQ. CDR3 nucleotide sequence: TGTGCCAGCAGCCTACACTCAGCGGGGGCGAGGAACACCGGGGAGCTGTTTTTT. Amino acids: CASSLHSAGARNTGELFF.